The source of this T cell receptor (beta chain) is a study of T-cell memory formation after mild COVID-19. The ends were cut back, 0 bases at V and 1 base at J, with 11 bases in the middle. There are 16 residues in the CDR3. Germline V gene sequence: CDR1 SEHNR, CDR2 FQNEAQ (reference sequence). TCRdb used MiXCR to reprocess the 5' RACE reads, holding one entry per CDR3 protein. The data show about 270,000 distinct CDR3 sequences, less than 20% seen once. This receptor was taken from an adult woman who had mild COVID-19 (a few samples of this study predate the infection). Cell type and time point are not known. V and J are TRBV7-9 and TRBJ2-3; a possible D gene is TRBD2 (5 bases). Material: PBMCs or a T cell subset sorted from them (not recorded which). The CDR3: CASSLAETRGTDTQYF. The CDR3 DNA sequence: TGTGCCAGCAGCTTAGCAGAAACTAGGGGCACAGATACGCAGTATTTT.